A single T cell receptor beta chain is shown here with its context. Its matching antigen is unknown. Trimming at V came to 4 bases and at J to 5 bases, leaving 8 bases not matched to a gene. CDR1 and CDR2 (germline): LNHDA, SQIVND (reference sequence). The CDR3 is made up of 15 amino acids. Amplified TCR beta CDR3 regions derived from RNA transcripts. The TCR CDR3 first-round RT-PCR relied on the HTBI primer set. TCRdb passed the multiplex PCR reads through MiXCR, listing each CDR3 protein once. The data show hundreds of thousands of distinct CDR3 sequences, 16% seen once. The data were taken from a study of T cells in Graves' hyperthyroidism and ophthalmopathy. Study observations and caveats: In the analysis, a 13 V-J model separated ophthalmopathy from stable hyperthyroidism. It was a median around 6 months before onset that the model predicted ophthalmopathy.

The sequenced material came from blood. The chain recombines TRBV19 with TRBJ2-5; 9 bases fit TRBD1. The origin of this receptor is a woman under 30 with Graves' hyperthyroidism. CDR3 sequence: CASSTTGGGRETQYF. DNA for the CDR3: TGTGCCAGTAGTACGACAGGGGGAGGCCGTGAGACCCAGTACTTC. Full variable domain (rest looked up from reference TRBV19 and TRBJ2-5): DGGITQSPKYLFRKEGQNVTLSCEQNLNHDAMYWYRQDPGQGLRLIYYSQIVNDFQKGDIAEGYSVSREKKESFPLTVTSAQKNPTAFYLCASSTTGGGRETQYFGPGTRLLVL.